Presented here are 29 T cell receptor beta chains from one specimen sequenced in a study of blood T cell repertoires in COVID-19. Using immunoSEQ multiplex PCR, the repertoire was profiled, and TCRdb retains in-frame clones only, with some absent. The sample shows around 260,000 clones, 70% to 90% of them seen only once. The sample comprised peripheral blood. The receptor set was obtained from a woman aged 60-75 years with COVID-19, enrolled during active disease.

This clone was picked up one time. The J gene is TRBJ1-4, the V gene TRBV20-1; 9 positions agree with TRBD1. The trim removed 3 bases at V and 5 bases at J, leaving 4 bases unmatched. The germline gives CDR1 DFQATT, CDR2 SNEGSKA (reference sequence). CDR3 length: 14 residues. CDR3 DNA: TGCAGTGCTAGTGGTGGGACAGGGAATGAAAAACTGTTTTTT. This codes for CSASGGTGNEKLFF.

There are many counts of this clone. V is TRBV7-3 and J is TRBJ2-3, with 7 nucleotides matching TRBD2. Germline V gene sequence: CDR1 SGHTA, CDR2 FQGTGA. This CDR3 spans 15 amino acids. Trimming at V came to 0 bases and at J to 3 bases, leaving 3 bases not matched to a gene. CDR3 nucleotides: TGTGCCAGCAGCTTAACGGGAGGGAGGACAGATACGCAGTATTTT. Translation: CASSLTGGRTDTQYF.

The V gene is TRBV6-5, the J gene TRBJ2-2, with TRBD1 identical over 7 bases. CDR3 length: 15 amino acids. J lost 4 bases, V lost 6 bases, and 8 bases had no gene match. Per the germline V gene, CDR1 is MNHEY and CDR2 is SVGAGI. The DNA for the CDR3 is TGTGCCAGCAGCCGCAGGGGGAGCGGCACCGGGGAGCTGTTTTTT. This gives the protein CASSRRGSGTGELFF.

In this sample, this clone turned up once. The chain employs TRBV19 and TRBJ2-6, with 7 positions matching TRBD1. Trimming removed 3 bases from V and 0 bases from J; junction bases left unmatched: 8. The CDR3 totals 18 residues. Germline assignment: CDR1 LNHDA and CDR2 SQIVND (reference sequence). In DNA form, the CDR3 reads TGTGCCAGTAGTATCCTCAGGGGGAGAAACTCTGGGGCCAACGTCCTGACTTTC. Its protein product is CASSILRGRNSGANVLTF.

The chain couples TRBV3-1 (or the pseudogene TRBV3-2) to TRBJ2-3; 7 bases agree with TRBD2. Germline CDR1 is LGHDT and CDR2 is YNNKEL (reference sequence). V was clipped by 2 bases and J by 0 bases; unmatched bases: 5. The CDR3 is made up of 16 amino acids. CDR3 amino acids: CASSQRTGGSTDTQYF. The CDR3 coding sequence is TGTGCCAGCAGCCAAAGGACGGGAGGAAGCACAGATACGCAGTATTTT.

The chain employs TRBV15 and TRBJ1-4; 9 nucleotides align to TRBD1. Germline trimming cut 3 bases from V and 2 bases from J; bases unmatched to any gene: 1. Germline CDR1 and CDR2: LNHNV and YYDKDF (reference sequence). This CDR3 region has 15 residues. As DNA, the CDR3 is TGTGCCACCAGCAGTGACAGGGGGACTAATGAAAAACTGTTTTTT. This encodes CATSSDRGTNEKLFF.

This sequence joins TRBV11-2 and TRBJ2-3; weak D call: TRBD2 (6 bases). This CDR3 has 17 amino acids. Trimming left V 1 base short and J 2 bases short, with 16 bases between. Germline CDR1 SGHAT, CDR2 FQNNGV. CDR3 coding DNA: TGTGCCAGCAGCTTAGGGGCGATAGCGGACAACACAGATACGCAGTATTTT. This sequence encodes CASSLGAIADNTDTQYF.

CDR3: CASSYDGGTPMEQYF. In DNA form, the CDR3 reads TGTGCCAGCAGTTACGACGGGGGGACACCCATGGAGCAGTACTTC. The chain carries TRBV6-5 and TRBJ2-7, with TRBD2 as a possible D gene (7 bases). V dropped 2 bases and J dropped 7 bases, with 18 bases sitting between them. This CDR3 comprises 15 residues. Germline values: CDR1 MNHEY, CDR2 SVGAGI.

The CDR3 loop is CASSLRTSGAQWGEQYF. DNA of the CDR3: TGTGCCAGCAGCCTAAGGACTAGCGGAGCTCAATGGGGCGAGCAGTACTTC. The chain recombines TRBV7-6 with TRBJ2-7; the match to TRBD2 covers 10 bases. V shed 5 bases and J 6 bases; nucleotides not matched to a gene: 16. Per germline, CDR1 SGHVS and CDR2 FNYEAQ. CDR3 size: 17 residues. Full variable domain (remainder filled in from reference TRBV7-6 and TRBJ2-7): GAGVSQSPRYKVTKRGQDVALRCDPISGHVSLYWYRQALGQGPEFLTYFNYEAQQDKSGLPNDRFSAERPEGSISTLTIQRTEQRDSAMYRCASSLRTSGAQWGEQYFGPGTRLTVT.

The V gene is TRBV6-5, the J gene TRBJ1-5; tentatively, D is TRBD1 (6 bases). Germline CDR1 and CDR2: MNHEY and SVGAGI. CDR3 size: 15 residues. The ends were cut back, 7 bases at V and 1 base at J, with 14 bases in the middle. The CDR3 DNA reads TGTGCCAGCACTACCAGGGGAGTGAGCAATCAGCCCCAGCATTTT. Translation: CASTTRGVSNQPQHF.

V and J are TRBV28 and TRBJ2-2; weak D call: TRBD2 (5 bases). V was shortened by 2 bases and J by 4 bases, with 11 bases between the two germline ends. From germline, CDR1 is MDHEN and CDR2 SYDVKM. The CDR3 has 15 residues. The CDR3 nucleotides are TGTGCCAGCAGTTTAACGGGGTTAGGCACCGGGGAGCTGTTTTTT. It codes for CASSLTGLGTGELFF.

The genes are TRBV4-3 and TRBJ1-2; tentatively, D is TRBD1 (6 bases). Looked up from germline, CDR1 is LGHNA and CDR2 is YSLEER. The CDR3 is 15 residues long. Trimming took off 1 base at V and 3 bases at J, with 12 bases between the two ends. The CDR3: CASSQGGQSYYGYTF. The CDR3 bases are TGCGCCAGCAGCCAAGGAGGACAGTCCTACTATGGCTACACCTTC.

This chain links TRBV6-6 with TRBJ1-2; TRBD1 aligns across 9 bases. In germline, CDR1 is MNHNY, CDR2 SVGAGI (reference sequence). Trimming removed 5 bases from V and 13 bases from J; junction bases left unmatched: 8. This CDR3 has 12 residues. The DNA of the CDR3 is TGTGCCAGCAGTAGTGGGGACAGGGCGTTCACCTTC. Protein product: CASSSGDRAFTF.

CDR3 region: CASSLDRRRTGELFF. CDR3 sequence (DNA): TGTGCCAGCAGCTTAGATAGGAGGAGGACCGGGGAGCTGTTTTTT. The chain couples TRBV11-2 to TRBJ2-2; a possible D gene is TRBD2 (5 bases). CDR3 length: 15 amino acids. CDR1 is SGHAT and CDR2 is FQNNGV in the germline V gene. Trimming took off 0 bases at V and 5 bases at J, with 10 bases between the two ends.

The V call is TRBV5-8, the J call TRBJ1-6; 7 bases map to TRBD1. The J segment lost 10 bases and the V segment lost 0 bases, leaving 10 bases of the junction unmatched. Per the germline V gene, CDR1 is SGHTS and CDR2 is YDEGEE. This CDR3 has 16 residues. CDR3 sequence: CASSLGQGRTLSPLHF. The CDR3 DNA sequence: TGTGCCAGCAGCTTGGGACAGGGTCGGACTCTCTCACCCCTCCACTTT. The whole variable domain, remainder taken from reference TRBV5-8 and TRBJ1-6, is EAGVTQSPTHLIKTRGQQATLRCSPISGHTSVYWYQQALGLGLQFLLWYDEGEERNRGNFPPRFSGRQFPNYSSELNVNALELEDSALYLCASSLGQGRTLSPLHFGNGTRLTVT.

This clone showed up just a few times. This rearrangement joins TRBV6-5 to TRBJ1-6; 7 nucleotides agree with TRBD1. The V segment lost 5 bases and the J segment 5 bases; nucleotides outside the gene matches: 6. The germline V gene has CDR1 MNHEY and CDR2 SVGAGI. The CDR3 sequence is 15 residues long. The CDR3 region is CASSTDRNHNSPLHF. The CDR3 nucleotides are TGTGCCAGCAGTACGGACAGGAATCATAATTCACCCCTCCACTTT.

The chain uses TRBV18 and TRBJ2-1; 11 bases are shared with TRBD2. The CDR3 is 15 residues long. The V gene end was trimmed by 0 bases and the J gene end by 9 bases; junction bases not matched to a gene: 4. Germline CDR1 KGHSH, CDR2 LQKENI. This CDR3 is CASSPPEGLAVEQFF. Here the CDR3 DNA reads TGTGCCAGCTCACCACCTGAGGGACTAGCGGTTGAGCAGTTCTTC.

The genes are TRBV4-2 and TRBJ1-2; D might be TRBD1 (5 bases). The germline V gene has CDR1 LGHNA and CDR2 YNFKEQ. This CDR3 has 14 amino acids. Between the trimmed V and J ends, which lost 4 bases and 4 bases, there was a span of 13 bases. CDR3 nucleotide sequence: TGTGCCAGCAGCCGGGGGGGAGGGATCTATGGCTACACCTTC. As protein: CASSRGGGIYGYTF.

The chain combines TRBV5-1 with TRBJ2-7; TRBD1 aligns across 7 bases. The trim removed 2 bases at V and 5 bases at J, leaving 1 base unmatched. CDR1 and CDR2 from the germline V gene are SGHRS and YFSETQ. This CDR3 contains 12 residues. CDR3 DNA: TGCGCCAGCAGCTTTGACAGGGACGAGCAGTACTTC. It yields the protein CASSFDRDEQYF.

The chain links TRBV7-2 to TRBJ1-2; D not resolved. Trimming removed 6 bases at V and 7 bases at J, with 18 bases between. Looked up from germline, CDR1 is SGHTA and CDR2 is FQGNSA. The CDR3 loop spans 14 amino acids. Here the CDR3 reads CASSSLSSPSGYTF. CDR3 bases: TGTGCCAGCAGTTCCCTTAGCTCTCCGAGTGGCTACACCTTC.

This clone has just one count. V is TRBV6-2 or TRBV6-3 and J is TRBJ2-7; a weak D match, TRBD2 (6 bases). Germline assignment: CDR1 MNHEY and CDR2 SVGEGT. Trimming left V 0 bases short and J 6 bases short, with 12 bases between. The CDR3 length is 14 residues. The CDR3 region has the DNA TGTGCCAGCAGTTACTCGCGCGGGAAGAGCGAGCAGTACTTC. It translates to CASSYSRGKSEQYF.

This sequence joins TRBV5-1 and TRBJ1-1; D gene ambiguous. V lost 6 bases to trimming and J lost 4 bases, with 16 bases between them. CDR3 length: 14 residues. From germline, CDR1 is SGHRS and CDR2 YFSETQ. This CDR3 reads CASTEQFLRTEAFF. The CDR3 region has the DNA TGCGCCAGCACAGAACAGTTCCTCCGCACTGAAGCTTTCTTT. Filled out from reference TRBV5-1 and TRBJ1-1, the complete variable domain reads KAGVTQTPRYLIKTRGQQVTLSCSPISGHRSVSWYQQTPGQGLQFLFEYFSETQRNKGNFPGRFSGRQFSNSRSEMNVSTLELGDSALYLCASTEQFLRTEAFFGQGTRLTVV.

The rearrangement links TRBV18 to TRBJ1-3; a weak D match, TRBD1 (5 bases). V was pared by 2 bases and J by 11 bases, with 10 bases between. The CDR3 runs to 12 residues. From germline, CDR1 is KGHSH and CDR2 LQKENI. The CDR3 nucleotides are TGTGCCAGCTCACCAACGGGGGACGCCATATATTTT. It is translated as CASSPTGDAIYF.

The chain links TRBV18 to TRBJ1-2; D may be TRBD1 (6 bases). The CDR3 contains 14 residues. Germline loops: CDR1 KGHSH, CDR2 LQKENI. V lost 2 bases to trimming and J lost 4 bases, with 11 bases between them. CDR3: CASSPVGTSYGYTF. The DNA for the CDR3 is TGTGCCAGCTCACCAGTCGGGACATCCTATGGCTACACCTTC.

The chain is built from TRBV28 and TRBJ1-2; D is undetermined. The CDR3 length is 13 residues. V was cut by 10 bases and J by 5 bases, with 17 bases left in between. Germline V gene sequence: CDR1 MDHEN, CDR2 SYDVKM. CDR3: CAISWERLYGYTF. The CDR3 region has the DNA TGTGCCATCTCGTGGGAGAGGTTATATGGCTACACCTTC.

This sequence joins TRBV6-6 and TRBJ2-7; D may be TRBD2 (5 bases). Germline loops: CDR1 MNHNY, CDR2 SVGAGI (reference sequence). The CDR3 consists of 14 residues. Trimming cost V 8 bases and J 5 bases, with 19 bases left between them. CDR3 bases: TGTGCCAGCCGCCCGGGCAAGGGAGTACACGAGCAGTACTTC. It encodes CASRPGKGVHEQYF.

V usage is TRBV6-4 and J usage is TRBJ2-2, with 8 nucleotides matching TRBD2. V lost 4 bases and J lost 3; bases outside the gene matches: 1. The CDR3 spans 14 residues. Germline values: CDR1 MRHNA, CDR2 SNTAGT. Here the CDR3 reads CASSAGGDTGELFF. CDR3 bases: TGTGCCAGCAGTGCGGGAGGGGACACCGGGGAGCTGTTTTTT.

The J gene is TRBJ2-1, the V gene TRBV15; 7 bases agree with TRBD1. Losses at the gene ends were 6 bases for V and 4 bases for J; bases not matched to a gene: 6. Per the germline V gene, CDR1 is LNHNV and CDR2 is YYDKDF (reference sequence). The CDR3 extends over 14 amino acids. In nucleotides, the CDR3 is TGTGCCACCAGACCGGGACAGCGATACAATGAGCAGTTCTTC. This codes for CATRPGQRYNEQFF.

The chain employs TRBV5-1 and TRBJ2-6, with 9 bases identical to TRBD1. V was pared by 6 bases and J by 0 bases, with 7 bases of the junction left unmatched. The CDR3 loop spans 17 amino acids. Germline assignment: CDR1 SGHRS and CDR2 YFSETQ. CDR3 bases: TGCGCCAGCACCCGGGACAGGGCTCCCTCTGGGGCCAACGTCCTGACTTTC. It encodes CASTRDRAPSGANVLTF.